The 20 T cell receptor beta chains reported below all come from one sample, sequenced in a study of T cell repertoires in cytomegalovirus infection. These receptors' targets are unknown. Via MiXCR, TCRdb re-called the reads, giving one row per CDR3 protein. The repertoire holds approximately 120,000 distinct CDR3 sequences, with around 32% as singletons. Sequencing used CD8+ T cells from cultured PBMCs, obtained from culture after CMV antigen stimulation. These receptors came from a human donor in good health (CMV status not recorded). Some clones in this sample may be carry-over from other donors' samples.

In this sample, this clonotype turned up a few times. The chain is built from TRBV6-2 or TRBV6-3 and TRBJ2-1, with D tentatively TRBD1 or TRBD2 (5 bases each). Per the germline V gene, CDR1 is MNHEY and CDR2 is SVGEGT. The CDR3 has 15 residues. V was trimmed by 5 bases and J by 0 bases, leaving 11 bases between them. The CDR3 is CASSLKGSSYNEQFF. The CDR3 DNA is TGTGCCAGCAGTCTGAAGGGGAGCTCCTACAATGAGCAGTTCTTC.

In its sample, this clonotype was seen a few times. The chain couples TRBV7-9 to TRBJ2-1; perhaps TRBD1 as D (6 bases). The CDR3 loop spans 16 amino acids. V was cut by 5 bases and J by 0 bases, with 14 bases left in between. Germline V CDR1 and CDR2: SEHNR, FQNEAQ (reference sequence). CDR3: CASSPPAGASYNEQFF. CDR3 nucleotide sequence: TGTGCCAGCAGCCCCCCCGCAGGGGCCTCCTACAATGAGCAGTTCTTC. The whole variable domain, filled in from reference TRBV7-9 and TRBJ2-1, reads DTGVSQNPRHKITKRGQNVTFRCDPISEHNRLYWYRQTLGQGPEFLTYFQNEAQLEKSRLLSDRFSAERPKGSFSTLEIQRTEQGDSAMYLCASSPPAGASYNEQFFGPGTRLTVL.

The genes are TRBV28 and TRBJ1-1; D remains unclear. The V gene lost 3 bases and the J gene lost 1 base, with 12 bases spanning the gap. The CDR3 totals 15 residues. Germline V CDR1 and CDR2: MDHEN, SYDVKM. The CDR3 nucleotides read TGTGCCAGCAGTTTCTGGGCCGACCCGAACACTGAAGCTTTCTTT. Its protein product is CASSFWADPNTEAFF.

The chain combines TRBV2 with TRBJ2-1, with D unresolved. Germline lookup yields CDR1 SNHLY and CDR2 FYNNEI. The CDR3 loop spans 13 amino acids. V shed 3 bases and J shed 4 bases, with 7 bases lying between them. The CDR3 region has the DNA TGTGCCAGCAGTGAGCGCACATACAATGAGCAGTTCTTC. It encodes CASSERTYNEQFF. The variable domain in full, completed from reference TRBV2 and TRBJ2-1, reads EPEVTQTPSHQVTQMGQEVILRCVPISNHLYFYWYRQILGQKVEFLVSFYNNEISEKSEIFDDQFSVERPDGSNFTLKIRSTKLEDSAMYFCASSERTYNEQFFGPGTRLTVL.

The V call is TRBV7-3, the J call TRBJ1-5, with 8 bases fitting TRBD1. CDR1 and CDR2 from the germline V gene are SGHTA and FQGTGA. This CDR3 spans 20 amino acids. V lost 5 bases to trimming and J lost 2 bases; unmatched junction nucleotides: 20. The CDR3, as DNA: TGTGCCAGCAGCCAAGGACAGGGCGAAGAATGGGGTCACGGCAATCAGCCCCAGCATTTT. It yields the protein CASSQGQGEEWGHGNQPQHF.

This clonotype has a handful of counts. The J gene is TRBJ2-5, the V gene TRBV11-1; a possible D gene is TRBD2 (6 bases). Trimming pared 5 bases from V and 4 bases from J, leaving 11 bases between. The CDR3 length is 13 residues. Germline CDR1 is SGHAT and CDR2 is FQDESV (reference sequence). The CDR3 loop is CASSPGGAETQYF. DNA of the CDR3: TGTGCCAGCAGCCCCGGAGGGGCAGAGACCCAGTACTTC.

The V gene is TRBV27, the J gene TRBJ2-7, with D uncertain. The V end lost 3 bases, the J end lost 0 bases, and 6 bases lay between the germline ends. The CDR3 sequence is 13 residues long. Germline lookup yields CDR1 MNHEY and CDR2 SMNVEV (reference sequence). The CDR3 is CASSLSNSYEQYF. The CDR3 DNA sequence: TGTGCCAGCAGTTTGTCCAACTCCTACGAGCAGTACTTC.

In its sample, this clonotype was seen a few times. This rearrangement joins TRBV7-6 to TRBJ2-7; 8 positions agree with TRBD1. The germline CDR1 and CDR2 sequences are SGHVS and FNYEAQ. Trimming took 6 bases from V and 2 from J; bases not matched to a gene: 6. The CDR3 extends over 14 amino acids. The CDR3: CASSRPDRAYEQYF. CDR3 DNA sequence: TGTGCCAGCAGTAGACCGGACAGGGCCTACGAGCAGTACTTC.

CDR3 DNA sequence: TGTGCCAGTAGTATAGGCTACAGATTCAGCTCCTACAATGAGCAGTTCTTC. This sequence encodes CASSIGYRFSSYNEQFF. The rearrangement links TRBV19 to TRBJ2-1; D not resolved. V was clipped by 1 base and J by 0 bases, with 13 bases between them. The CDR3 totals 17 residues. Germline loops: CDR1 LNHDA, CDR2 SQIVND (reference sequence).

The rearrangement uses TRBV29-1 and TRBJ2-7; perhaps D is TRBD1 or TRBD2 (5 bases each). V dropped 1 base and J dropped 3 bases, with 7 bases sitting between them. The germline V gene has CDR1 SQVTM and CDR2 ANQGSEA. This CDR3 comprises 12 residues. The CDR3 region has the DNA TGCAGCGTTGAAGGGGACGGCTACGAGCAGTACTTC. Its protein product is CSVEGDGYEQYF.

CDR3 sequence: CASSEGERGAPYNEQFF. In DNA form, the CDR3 reads TGTGCCAGCAGTGAAGGGGAGCGGGGGGCCCCCTACAATGAGCAGTTCTTC. This chain uses TRBV6-1 with TRBJ2-1; TRBD2 agrees at 9 bases. This CDR3 contains 17 residues. V dropped 1 base and J dropped 2; count of bases not matched to a gene: 6. Germline V gene data show CDR1 as MNHNS and CDR2 as SASEGT.

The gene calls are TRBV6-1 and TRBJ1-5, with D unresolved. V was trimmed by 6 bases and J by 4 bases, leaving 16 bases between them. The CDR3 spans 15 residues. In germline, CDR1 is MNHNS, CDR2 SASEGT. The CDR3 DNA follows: TGTGCCAGCAGGGGGTTGAGAGGCCCAAATCAGCCCCAGCATTTT. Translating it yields CASRGLRGPNQPQHF.

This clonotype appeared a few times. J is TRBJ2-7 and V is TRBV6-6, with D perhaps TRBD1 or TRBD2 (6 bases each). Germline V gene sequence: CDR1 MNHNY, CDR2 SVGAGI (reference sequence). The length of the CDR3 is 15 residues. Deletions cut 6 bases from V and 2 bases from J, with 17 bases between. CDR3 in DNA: TGTGCCAGCAGCCACACGGAGGGGGAGACCTACGAGCAGTACTTC. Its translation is CASSHTEGETYEQYF.

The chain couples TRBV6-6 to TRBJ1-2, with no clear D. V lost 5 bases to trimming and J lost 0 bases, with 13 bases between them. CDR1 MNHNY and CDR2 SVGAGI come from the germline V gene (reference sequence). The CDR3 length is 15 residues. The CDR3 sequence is CASSDYGVANYGYTF. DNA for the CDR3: TGTGCCAGCAGTGATTACGGGGTTGCTAACTATGGCTACACCTTC.

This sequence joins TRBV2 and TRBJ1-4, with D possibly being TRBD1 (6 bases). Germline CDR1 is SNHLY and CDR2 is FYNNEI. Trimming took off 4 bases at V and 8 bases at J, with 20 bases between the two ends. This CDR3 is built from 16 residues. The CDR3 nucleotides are TGTGCCAGCAGTGGCCGGGACACCTTCCTCGGGGAAAAACTGTTTTTT. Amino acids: CASSGRDTFLGEKLFF.

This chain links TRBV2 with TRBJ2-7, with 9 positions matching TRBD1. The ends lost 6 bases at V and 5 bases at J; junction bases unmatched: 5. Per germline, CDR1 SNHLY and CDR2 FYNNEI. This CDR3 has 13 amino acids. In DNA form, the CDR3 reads TGTGCCAGCAGCGCGACAGGGGGGCACGAGCAGTACTTC. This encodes CASSATGGHEQYF.

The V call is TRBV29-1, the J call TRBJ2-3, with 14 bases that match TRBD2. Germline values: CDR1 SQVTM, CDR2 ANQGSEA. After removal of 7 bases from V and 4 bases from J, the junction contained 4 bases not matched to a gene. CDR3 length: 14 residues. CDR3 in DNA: TGCAGCGCCGGACTAGCGGGGGGATCAGATACGCAGTATTTT. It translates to CSAGLAGGSDTQYF.

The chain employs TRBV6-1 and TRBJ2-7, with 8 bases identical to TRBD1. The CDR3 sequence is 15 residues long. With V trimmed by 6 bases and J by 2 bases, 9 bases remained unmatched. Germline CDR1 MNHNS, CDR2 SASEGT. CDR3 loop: CASSPGRTGTYEQYF. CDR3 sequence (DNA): TGTGCCAGCAGCCCCGGCCGGACAGGGACCTACGAGCAGTACTTC.

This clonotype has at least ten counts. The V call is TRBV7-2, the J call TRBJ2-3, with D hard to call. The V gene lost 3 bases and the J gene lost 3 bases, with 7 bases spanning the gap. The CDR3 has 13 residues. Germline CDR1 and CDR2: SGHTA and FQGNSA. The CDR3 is CASSFLYTDTQYF. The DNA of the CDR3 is TGTGCCAGCAGCTTCCTTTATACAGATACGCAGTATTTT.

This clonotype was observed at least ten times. As DNA, the CDR3 is TGTGCCAGCAGCTTAGCCTCAGGGGGCCGCACTGAAGCTTTCTTT. Translating gives CASSLASGGRTEAFF. This chain connects TRBV11-2 to TRBJ1-1; TRBD1 aligns across 8 bases. Germline V gene sequence: CDR1 SGHAT, CDR2 FQNNGV. The CDR3 length is 15 residues. V trimming: 1 base; J trimming: 4 bases; junction bases outside the gene matches: 5. Together with reference TRBV11-2 and TRBJ1-1, the CDR3 gives the full variable domain: EAGVAQSPRYKIIEKRQSVAFWCNPISGHATLYWYQQILGQGPKLLIQFQNNGVVDDSQLPKDRFSAERLKGVDSTLKIQPAKLEDSAVYLCASSLASGGRTEAFFGQGTRLTVV.